A single sample gave rise to the 19 T cell receptor beta chains below, sequenced in a study of OX40 agonist ivuxolimab in advanced cancers. Method: immunoSEQ multiplex PCR; TCRdb's copy keeps in-frame clones and lacks some. The sample carries 20,000 to 25,000 clones, roughly 80% recorded once. Sequenced here: CD4+ or CD8+ T cells sorted from blood, sampled in a trial of the OX40 agonist ivuxolimab. The receptor set was obtained from an adult with an advanced solid tumor such as melanoma, head and neck, liver or kidney cancer.

This clone has only a few counts. The chain has TRBV7-8 and TRBJ2-7; 8 nucleotides agree with TRBD2. CDR3 length: 17 amino acids. Trimming cost V 5 bases and J 4 bases; bases outside gene matches: 16. The germline V gene encodes CDR1 SGHVS and CDR2 FQNEAQ. The CDR3 nucleotides read TGTGCCAGCAGCCCCCCGAAAGGCGGGGGGCCCTCTTACGAGCAGTACTTC. Protein product: CASSPPKGGGPSYEQYF.

The rearrangement links TRBV27 to TRBJ2-7, with TRBD2 matching over 14 bases. V lost 4 bases and J lost 6; bases outside the gene matches: 5. The CDR3 length is 15 residues. Germline assignment: CDR1 MNHEY and CDR2 SMNVEV (reference sequence). The CDR3 is CASSYGTSGSGEQYF. The CDR3 nucleotides read TGTGCCAGCAGTTACGGGACTAGCGGGAGTGGCGAGCAGTACTTC.

This chain connects TRBV28 to TRBJ1-5; tentative D call: TRBD1 (5 bases). Per the germline V gene, CDR1 is MDHEN and CDR2 is SYDVKM. The CDR3 is 15 amino acids. V was shortened by 3 bases and J by 8 bases, with 17 bases between the two germline ends. This CDR3 is CASSFVAGTFEPQHF. The CDR3 nucleotides read TGTGCCAGCAGTTTTGTGGCAGGGACTTTCGAGCCCCAGCATTTT.

The chain carries TRBV6-5 and TRBJ2-3, with D uncertain. Looked up from germline, CDR1 is MNHEY and CDR2 is SVGAGI. Trimming took off 0 bases at V and 0 bases at J, with 4 bases between the two ends. The CDR3 is 14 residues long. CDR3 sequence: CASSYSDSTDTQYF. CDR3 DNA: TGTGCCAGCAGTTACTCGGACAGCACAGATACGCAGTATTTT.

The chain carries TRBV27 and TRBJ2-5; weak D call: TRBD1 (5 bases). The CDR3 runs to 14 residues. Per the germline V gene, CDR1 is MNHEY and CDR2 is SMNVEV (reference sequence). Trimming shortened V by 5 bases and J by 5 bases, and 15 bases separated the two germline ends. CDR3 in DNA: TGTGCCAGCAGTCAAGGGGCCCCTTCGGAGACCCAGTACTTC. Its translation is CASSQGAPSETQYF.

The V gene is TRBV7-9, the J gene TRBJ1-2; D call uncertain. The germline CDR1 and CDR2 sequences are SEHNR and FQNEAQ (reference sequence). The CDR3 totals 12 residues. The germline V and J ends were trimmed by 4 bases and 14 bases, with 17 bases remaining between them. The CDR3 nucleotides read TGTGCCAGCAGCTCAGGACCGGCCGTAGTTACCTTC. Encoded protein: CASSSGPAVVTF.

This clone was picked up a small number of times. The CDR3 bases are TGTGCCAGCAGCCCACCGGGACAGGGGGCACCTGAAGCTTTCTTT. As protein: CASSPPGQGAPEAFF. This chain uses TRBV9 with TRBJ1-1, with 12 bases that match TRBD1. The CDR3 runs to 15 residues. J gave up 6 bases and V 4 bases, and 7 bases lay outside the gene matches. Germline V gives CDR1 SGDLS, CDR2 YYNGEE. The variable domain in full, with the rest retrieved from reference TRBV9 and TRBJ1-1, is DSGVTQTPKHLITATGQRVTLRCSPRSGDLSVYWYQQSLDQGLQFLIQYYNGEERAKGNILERFSAQQFPDLHSELNLSSLELGDSALYFCASSPPGQGAPEAFFGQGTRLTVV.

This rearrangement joins TRBV7-8 to TRBJ1-1; perhaps TRBD1 as D (5 bases). The CDR3 has 14 amino acids. V dropped 5 bases and J dropped 4 bases, with 14 bases sitting between them. Germline assignment: CDR1 SGHVS and CDR2 FQNEAQ. The CDR3 region has the DNA TGTGCCAGCAGCGTCGGCTGGGGGGGCACTGAAGCTTTCTTT. As protein: CASSVGWGGTEAFF.

This chain connects TRBV7-9 to TRBJ2-7; D is undetermined. This CDR3 has 12 residues. The germline V and J ends were trimmed by 5 bases and 4 bases, with 9 bases remaining between them. CDR1 and CDR2 (germline): SEHNR, FQNEAQ (reference sequence). CDR3 protein: CASSPRQYEQYF. DNA for the CDR3: TGTGCCAGCAGCCCCCGGCAATACGAGCAGTACTTC.

This clone was counted between two and nine times. This chain links TRBV6-6 with TRBJ2-7, with 8 bases that match TRBD2. CDR3 length equals 15 residues. V trimming: 2 bases; J trimming: 0 bases; junction bases outside the gene matches: 3. Germline V lookup: CDR1 MNHNY, CDR2 SVGAGI (reference sequence). DNA of the CDR3: TGTGCCAGCAGTTACGCTGGGACTAGCTCCTACGAGCAGTACTTC. It encodes CASSYAGTSSYEQYF.

The genes are TRBV2 and TRBJ2-1; 10 nucleotides match TRBD2. The germline V gene has CDR1 SNHLY and CDR2 FYNNEI. V was pared by 6 bases and J by 4 bases, with 12 bases of the junction left unmatched. The CDR3 spans 17 residues. CDR3 protein: CASSARNLAGEYNEQFF. The CDR3 DNA reads TGTGCCAGCAGCGCTAGAAATCTAGCGGGAGAGTACAATGAGCAGTTCTTC.

About this clone itself: The sample has other DNA sequences that encode this CDR3 too. The CDR3 DNA is TGTGCCACCAGCAGAGCTGGGGAGCTGTTTTTT. Translated: CATSRAGELFF. The chain links TRBV15 to TRBJ2-2; D unclear. CDR3 size: 11 residues. Trimming took 1 base from V and 8 from J, leaving 2 bases between them. Germline V gene lookup returns CDR1 LNHNV and CDR2 YYDKDF (reference sequence). Supplemented by reference TRBV15 and TRBJ2-2, the full variable domain reads DAMVIQNPRYQVTQFGKPVTLSCSQTLNHNVMYWYQQKSSQAPKLLFHYYDKDFNNEADTPDNFQSRRPNTSFCFLDIRSPGLGDTAMYLCATSRAGELFFGEGSRLTVL.

This rearrangement joins TRBV11-2 to TRBJ2-1; 8 positions match TRBD2. CDR1 is SGHAT and CDR2 is FQNNGV in the germline V gene. The length of the CDR3 is 15 residues. The J segment lost 8 bases and the V segment lost 4 bases, leaving 10 bases of the junction unmatched. The CDR3 nucleotides read TGTGCCAGCAGCTCCACGGGAGGGGGGTTATATGAGCAGTTCTTC. Its protein product is CASSSTGGGLYEQFF. Variable domain in full (rest from reference TRBV11-2 and TRBJ2-1): EAGVAQSPRYKIIEKRQSVAFWCNPISGHATLYWYQQILGQGPKLLIQFQNNGVVDDSQLPKDRFSAERLKGVDSTLKIQPAKLEDSAVYLCASSSTGGGLYEQFFGPGTRLTVL.

The chain links TRBV9 to TRBJ2-5; D unresolved. Germline CDR1 is SGDLS and CDR2 is YYNGEE. V was trimmed by 4 bases and J by 1 base, leaving 8 bases between them. The CDR3 runs to 13 residues. This CDR3 reads CASSPAVQETQYF. In nucleotides, the CDR3 is TGTGCCAGCAGCCCGGCCGTCCAAGAGACCCAGTACTTC.

This clone was recorded once. This rearrangement joins TRBV9 to TRBJ1-1, with D possibly matching TRBD1 (5 bases). The CDR3 is 16 amino acids. Germline lookup yields CDR1 SGDLS and CDR2 YYNGEE. The V end was cut by 0 bases, the J end by 2 bases, with 14 bases between. The CDR3 protein is CASSVGSWGGNTEAFF. In DNA, the CDR3 is TGTGCCAGCAGCGTAGGATCATGGGGCGGAAACACTGAAGCTTTCTTT.

The CDR3 coding sequence is TGTGCCAGCAGCCCAGGGGAGGGAGGTGGCTACACCTTC. Translation gives CASSPGEGGGYTF. This sequence joins TRBV4-2 and TRBJ1-2, with D perhaps matching TRBD1 (6 bases). V lost 4 bases and J lost 7, with 13 bases in between. Germline lookup yields CDR1 LGHNA and CDR2 YNFKEQ. The length of the CDR3 is 13 residues.

The chain uses TRBV27 and TRBJ2-1, with a tentative D call TRBD1 (5 bases). V dropped 2 bases and J dropped 1 base, with 9 bases sitting between them. Germline V lookup: CDR1 MNHEY, CDR2 SMNVEV (reference sequence). The CDR3 extends over 15 amino acids. The CDR3 nucleotides are TGTGCCAGCAGTTTAGGGGCTGTGTCCTACAATGAGCAGTTCTTC. Protein sequence: CASSLGAVSYNEQFF.

The J gene is TRBJ2-1, the V gene TRBV5-4; 7 positions agree with TRBD2. The J segment lost 8 bases and the V segment lost 4 bases, leaving 6 bases of the junction unmatched. From germline, CDR1 is SGHNT and CDR2 YYREEE (reference sequence). The CDR3 consists of 13 residues. This CDR3 reads CASSTGLGDEQFF. CDR3 DNA: TGTGCCAGCAGCACCGGACTAGGCGATGAGCAGTTCTTC.

This rearrangement joins TRBV4-1 to TRBJ1-2; D gene ambiguous. Trimming removed 3 bases at V and 8 bases at J, with 22 bases between. Germline CDR1 reads MGHRA; CDR2 reads YSYEKL. CDR3 length: 16 residues. The CDR3 DNA reads TGCGCCAGCAGCCACGACCCGACGGCGGAATTTTACGGCTACACCTTC. Its translation: CASSHDPTAEFYGYTF.